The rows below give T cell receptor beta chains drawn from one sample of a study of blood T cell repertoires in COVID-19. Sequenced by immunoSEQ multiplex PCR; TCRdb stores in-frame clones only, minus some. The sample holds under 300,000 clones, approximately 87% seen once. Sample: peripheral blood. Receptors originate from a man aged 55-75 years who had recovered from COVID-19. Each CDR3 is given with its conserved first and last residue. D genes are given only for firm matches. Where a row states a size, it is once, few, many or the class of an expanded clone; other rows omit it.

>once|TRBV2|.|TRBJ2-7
CASSETSTSYEQYF
TGTGCCAGCAGTGAGACATCCACCTCCTACGAGCAGTACTTC
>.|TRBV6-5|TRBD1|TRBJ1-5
CASNGQGAGQPQHF
TGTGCCAGCAACGGACAGGGGGCTGGTCAGCCCCAGCATTTT
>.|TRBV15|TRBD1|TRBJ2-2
CATSRADRGVPGELFF
TGTGCCACCAGCAGAGCCGACAGGGGAGTACCCGGGGAGCTGTTTTTT
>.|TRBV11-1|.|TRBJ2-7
CASSTGVGGNEQYF
TGTGCCAGCAGCACCGGAGTGGGCGGGAACGAGCAGTACTTC
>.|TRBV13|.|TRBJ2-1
CASSLEDRRWANEQFF
TGTGCCAGCAGCTTAGAAGACAGGCGGTGGGCCAATGAGCAGTTCTTC
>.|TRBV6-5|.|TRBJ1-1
CASSLTTVRNTEAFF
TGTGCCAGCAGCCTTACGACAGTAAGGAACACTGAAGCTTTCTTT
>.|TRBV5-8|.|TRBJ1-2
CASRVTGSYGYTF
TGTGCCAGCAGGGTCACCGGGAGCTATGGCTACACCTTC
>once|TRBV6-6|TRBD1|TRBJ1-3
CASTRSRGNTIYF
TGTGCCAGCACCCGAAGCAGGGGGAACACCATATATTTT
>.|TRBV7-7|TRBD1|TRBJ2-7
CASSAGQGTYEQYF
TGTGCTAGCAGCGCGGGACAGGGCACCTACGAGCAGTACTTC
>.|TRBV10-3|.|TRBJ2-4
CAISEQGQIAKNIQYF
TGTGCCATCAGTGAGCAGGGCCAGATAGCCAAAAACATTCAGTACTTC
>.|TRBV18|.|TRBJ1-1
CASSPRNRQNTEAFF
TGTGCCAGCTCACCACGAAATAGACAGAACACTGAAGCTTTCTTT
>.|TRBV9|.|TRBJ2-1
CASSPLVRDPERQFF
TGTGCCAGCAGCCCCCTGGTGCGGGACCCGGAGCGGCAGTTCTTC
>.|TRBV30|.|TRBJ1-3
CAGRGVGAGNTIYF
TGTGCCGGCCGAGGAGTGGGAGCTGGAAACACCATATATTTT
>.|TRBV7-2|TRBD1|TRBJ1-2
CASSARQGALSGYTF
TGTGCCAGCAGCGCCCGACAGGGGGCGCTGTCCGGCTACACCTTC
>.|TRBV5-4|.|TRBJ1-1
CASSFGAGAWNTEAFF
TGTGCCAGCAGCTTCGGGGCAGGGGCTTGGAACACTGAAGCTTTCTTT
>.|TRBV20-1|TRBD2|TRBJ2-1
CSASKGTSGSQAEQFF
TGCAGTGCTAGTAAGGGGACTAGCGGGAGTCAGGCTGAGCAGTTCTTC
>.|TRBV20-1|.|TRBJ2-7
CSASRRAVGSYEQYF
TGCAGTGCTAGTAGGCGAGCGGTAGGTTCCTACGAGCAGTACTTC
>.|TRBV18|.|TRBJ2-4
CASSRGGTELAKNIQYF
TGTGCCAGCTCAAGGGGTGGTACAGAGCTAGCCAAAAACATTCAGTACTTC
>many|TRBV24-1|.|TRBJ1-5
CATSGPLNQPQHF
TGTGCCACCAGTGGGCCTCTCAATCAGCCCCAGCATTTT
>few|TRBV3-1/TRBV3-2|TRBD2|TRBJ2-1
CASSQGTSSYNEQFF
TGTGCCAGCAGCCAAGGGACTAGCTCCTACAATGAGCAGTTCTTC
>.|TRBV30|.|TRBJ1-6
CAWSGLGGNSPLHF
TGTGCCTGGTCTGGGCTGGGGGGTAATTCACCCCTCCACTTT
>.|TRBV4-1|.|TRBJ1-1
CASSQDRVKGTEAFF
TGCGCCAGCAGCCAAGACAGGGTTAAAGGGACTGAAGCTTTCTTT
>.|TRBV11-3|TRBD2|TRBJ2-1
CASSQTSGSWGEQFF
TGTGCCAGCAGCCAGACTAGCGGGAGTTGGGGTGAGCAGTTCTTC
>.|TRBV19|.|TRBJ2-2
CASSGGLLNTGELFF
TGTGCCAGTAGCGGGGGGCTGCTGAACACCGGGGAGCTGTTTTTT
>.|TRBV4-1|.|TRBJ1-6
CASSQESGAYNSPLHF
TGCGCCAGCAGCCAAGAATCGGGGGCCTATAATTCACCCCTCCACTTT
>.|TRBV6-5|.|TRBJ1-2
CASTKRGLYGGYTF
TGTGCCAGCACTAAACGGGGACTCTACGGTGGCTACACCTTC
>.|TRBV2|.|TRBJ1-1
CASTSQGFSEAFF
TGTGCCAGCACCTCACAGGGATTCTCTGAAGCTTTCTTT
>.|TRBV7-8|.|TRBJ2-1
CASSFNRVNEQFF
TGTGCCAGCAGCTTTAACAGGGTCAATGAGCAGTTCTTC
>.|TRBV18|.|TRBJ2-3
CASSPETDTQYF
TGTGCCAGCTCACCAGAGACAGATACGCAGTATTTT
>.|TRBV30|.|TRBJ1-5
CAWSFNSGTQNQPQHF
TGTGCCTGGAGTTTCAACTCCGGGACACAAAATCAGCCCCAGCATTTT
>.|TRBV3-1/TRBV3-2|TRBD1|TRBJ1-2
CASSPLQGARYGYTF
TGTGCCAGCAGCCCCTTACAGGGGGCGCGGTATGGCTACACCTTC
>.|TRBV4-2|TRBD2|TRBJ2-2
CASSARLARGLGELFF
TGTGCCAGCAGCGCTCGACTAGCCCGAGGACTCGGGGAGCTGTTTTTT
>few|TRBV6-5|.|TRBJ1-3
CASSYSRQAGNTIYF
TGTGCCAGCAGTTACTCGAGACAGGCTGGAAACACCATATATTTT
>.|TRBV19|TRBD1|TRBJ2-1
CASSSPWDREYDEQFF
TGTGCCAGTAGCTCCCCCTGGGACAGGGAGTACGATGAGCAGTTCTTC
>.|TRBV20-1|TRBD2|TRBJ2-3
CSASTLAGILDTQYF
TGCAGTGCTAGTACCCTAGCGGGAATTTTAGATACGCAGTATTTT
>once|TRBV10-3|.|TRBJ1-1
CAISDPDRNTEAFF
TGTGCCATCAGTGACCCAGACAGAAACACTGAAGCTTTCTTT
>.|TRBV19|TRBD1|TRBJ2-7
CASSQTGTGFIEQYF
TGTGCCAGTAGTCAAACCGGGACAGGGTTTATCGAGCAGTACTTC
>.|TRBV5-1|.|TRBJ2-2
CASSQKQGATGELFF
TGCGCCAGCAGCCAGAAACAGGGTGCGACCGGGGAGCTGTTTTTT
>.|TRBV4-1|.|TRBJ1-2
CASSPTANYGYTF
TGCGCCAGCAGCCCGACAGCTAACTATGGCTACACCTTC
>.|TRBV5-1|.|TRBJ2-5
CASSPTQGGETQYF
TGCGCCAGCAGCCCAACCCAGGGAGGAGAGACCCAGTACTTC
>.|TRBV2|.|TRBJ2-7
CASSVAPRGSYEQYF
TGTGCCAGCAGTGTAGCACCCCGAGGGTCGTACGAGCAGTACTTC
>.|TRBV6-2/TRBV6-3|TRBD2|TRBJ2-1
CASSYPSGGANEQFF
TGTGCCAGCAGTTACCCTAGCGGGGGAGCAAATGAGCAGTTCTTC
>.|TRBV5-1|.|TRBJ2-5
CASRLLTGVDGTQYF
TGCGCCAGCAGGCTCCTGACGGGGGTAGATGGGACCCAGTACTTC